Below, 29 T cell receptor beta chains from the same sample are listed, as sequenced in a study of T cells in Graves' hyperthyroidism and ophthalmopathy. Amplification of TCR beta CDR3 regions used RNA as the template. HTBI primers were employed in a first-round RT-PCR of the TCR CDR3. TCRdb called the multiplex PCR reads again in MiXCR, with one record for every CDR3 protein. Here the sample spans hundreds of thousands of distinct CDR3 sequences, approximately 15% being singletons. Sequenced sample: blood. Receptor source: a woman in her 50s with Graves' ophthalmopathy.

Ten or more counts support this clonotype. CDR3 nucleotides: TGTGCCAGCAGCTACATAAGCAACACTGAAGCTTTCTTT. The encoded protein is CASSYISNTEAFF. The chain recombines TRBV7-3 with TRBJ1-1; no clear D. V lost 4 bases to trimming and J lost 2 bases, with 8 bases between them. CDR3 length equals 13 residues. CDR1 is SGHTA, CDR2 FQGTGA, per germline.

This clonotype was observed many times. The rearrangement links TRBV11-2 to TRBJ1-1, with a weak D call TRBD1 (5 bases). Germline CDR1 SGHAT, CDR2 FQNNGV. Deletions cut 1 base from V and 5 bases from J, with 11 bases between. CDR3 size: 14 residues. Here the CDR3 reads CASSLGGSYTEAFF. As DNA, the CDR3 is TGTGCCAGCAGCTTAGGGGGGAGTTATACTGAAGCTTTCTTT.

In this sample, this clonotype turned up many times. The chain is built from TRBV12-3 or TRBV12-4 and TRBJ2-1, with TRBD2 identical over 9 bases. With 7 bases clipped from V and 4 bases from J, the junction kept 5 bases outside the gene matches. The CDR3 contains 14 residues. In nucleotides, the CDR3 is TGTGCCAGCATAGAGGGACTAGCTTACAATGAGCAGTTCTTC. Translation gives CASIEGLAYNEQFF.

This clonotype showed up many times. The chain employs TRBV9 and TRBJ2-5, with 9 bases matching TRBD2. Per germline, CDR1 SGDLS and CDR2 YYNGEE. The CDR3 extends over 15 amino acids. The V gene end was trimmed by 2 bases and the J gene end by 5 bases; junction bases not matched to a gene: 7. For the CDR3, the DNA is TGTGCCAGCAGCGTTGGAGCGGGAGGAGGGGAGACCCAGTACTTC. Amino acid sequence: CASSVGAGGGETQYF.

There are many counts of this clonotype. CDR3 nucleotide sequence: TGTGCCAGCGCCCAAGGTCAGAACACTGAAGCTTTCTTT. It is translated as CASAQGQNTEAFF. V gene TRBV18 combines with J gene TRBJ1-1; no reliable D call. Trimming removed 8 bases from V and 1 base from J, with 11 bases in between. Germline V gene sequence: CDR1 KGHSH, CDR2 LQKENI. This CDR3 has 13 residues.

Notes on this clonotype: One junction end disagrees with the germline gene, perhaps due to a read error. The chain couples TRBV6-2 or TRBV6-3 to TRBJ2-1; no firm D call. This CDR3 has 14 amino acids. CDR1 and CDR2 (germline): MNHEY, SVGEGT. CDR3 sequence reads: CASNYSFRSNEQFF. The CDR3 nucleotides read TGTGCCAGCAATTACTCGTTCCGATCGAATGAGCAGTTCTTC.

The sample holds many counts of this clonotype. The chain carries TRBV12-3 or TRBV12-4 and TRBJ1-2, with D unresolved. Trimming pared 6 bases from V and 7 bases from J, leaving 15 bases between. The CDR3 covers 13 residues. The CDR3 sequence is CASRNDRTPGYTF. In nucleotides, the CDR3 is TGTGCCAGCAGGAACGACCGAACCCCTGGCTACACCTTC.

In its sample, this clonotype was seen a few times. The V call is TRBV20-1, the J call TRBJ1-2; TRBD1 agrees at 11 bases. Germline-derived CDR1 and CDR2 are DFQATT and SNEGSKA (reference sequence). CDR3 length equals 14 residues. The ends lost 1 base at V and 8 bases at J; junction bases unmatched: 6. CDR3 coding DNA: TGCAGTGCTAGAGTCCCGGACAGGGGGCACGGCTACACCTTC. Encoded protein: CSARVPDRGHGYTF.

This clonotype occurred once. The chain uses TRBV11-2 and TRBJ2-1; D remains ambiguous. Germline V gene sequence: CDR1 SGHAT, CDR2 FQNNGV. V lost 1 base, J lost 2 bases, and 6 bases lay in between. There are 14 residues in the CDR3. The CDR3 region is CASSLAYPYNEQFF. The CDR3 DNA sequence: TGTGCCAGCAGCTTAGCCTACCCCTACAATGAGCAGTTCTTC. The full variable domain, rest sourced from reference TRBV11-2 and TRBJ2-1, is EAGVAQSPRYKIIEKRQSVAFWCNPISGHATLYWYQQILGQGPKLLIQFQNNGVVDDSQLPKDRFSAERLKGVDSTLKIQPAKLEDSAVYLCASSLAYPYNEQFFGPGTRLTVL.

This clonotype was detected many times. The chain employs TRBV5-1 and TRBJ1-1; 7 bases line up with TRBD1. CDR3 length equals 17 residues. In germline, CDR1 is SGHRS, CDR2 YFSETQ. V shed 0 bases and J 3 bases; nucleotides not matched to a gene: 11. The CDR3 is CASSLEVLEGADTEAFF. The CDR3 nucleotides are TGCGCCAGCAGCTTGGAGGTATTGGAGGGGGCGGACACTGAAGCTTTCTTT.

The genes are TRBV7-6 and TRBJ2-7; D gene uncertain. The CDR3 covers 14 residues. V lost 5 bases and J 2 bases, leaving 13 bases between the germline ends. Germline V gene sequence: CDR1 SGHVS, CDR2 FNYEAQ. In DNA, the CDR3 is TGTGCCAGCAGCCAAACCCACGGTACCTACGAGCAGTACTTC. Translation: CASSQTHGTYEQYF.

The chain recombines TRBV24-1 with TRBJ2-3; D possibly corresponds to TRBD2 (6 bases). The length of the CDR3 is 15 residues. Germline V gene data show CDR1 as KGHDR and CDR2 as SFDVKD. Trimming removed 7 bases at V and 6 bases at J, with 19 bases between. The CDR3 region is CATSGGSAVADTQYF. In DNA, the CDR3 is TGTGCCACCAGCGGAGGGAGCGCCGTCGCGGATACGCAGTATTTT.

The table lists this clonotype with many counts. Here the CDR3 DNA reads TGTGCCAGCAGTTACGCGGGGGACGGCTACACCTTC. It encodes CASSYAGDGYTF. The chain recombines TRBV6-1 with TRBJ1-2; maybe TRBD1 (5 bases). This CDR3 contains 12 residues. The germline V and J ends were trimmed by 5 bases and 8 bases, with 12 bases remaining between them. CDR1 and CDR2 from the germline V gene are MNHNS and SASEGT.

This clonotype was detected ten times or more. The chain employs TRBV7-2 and TRBJ2-4; 7 bases line up with TRBD1. Germline V gene sequence: CDR1 SGHTA, CDR2 FQGNSA. The V and J ends lost 0 bases and 3 bases, in that order; junction bases with no gene match: 14. The CDR3 sequence is 19 residues long. This CDR3 is CASSLAFPGQGVVKNIQYF. CDR3 DNA sequence: TGTGCCAGCAGCTTAGCCTTTCCAGGTCAGGGGGTTGTCAAAAACATTCAGTACTTC.

This clonotype appeared many times. The chain couples TRBV5-1 to TRBJ1-4, with D possibly TRBD1 on 5 matching bases. CDR3 size: 14 residues. V lost 0 bases, J lost 8 bases, and 11 bases lay in between. Germline CDR1 SGHRS, CDR2 YFSETQ. For the CDR3, the DNA is TGCGCCAGCAGCTTGGTTCAGGGCGGAGAAAAACTGTTTTTT. Translation: CASSLVQGGEKLFF.

The chain carries TRBV18 and TRBJ2-2; D perhaps matches TRBD1 (5 bases). Germline V gene data show CDR1 as KGHSH and CDR2 as LQKENI. This CDR3 has 13 residues. Trimming shortened V by 7 bases and J by 4 bases, and 10 bases separated the two germline ends. The CDR3 DNA reads as TGTGCCAGCTTGGACACATCCACCGGGGAGCTGTTTTTT. This gives the protein CASLDTSTGELFF.

The chain joins TRBV28 to TRBJ2-7; 11 positions agree with TRBD2. The CDR3 spans 14 residues. J was trimmed by 5 bases and V by 8 bases; bases with no gene match: 8. Germline CDR1 MDHEN, CDR2 SYDVKM. CDR3 amino acids: CASRKLAGADEQYF. CDR3 nucleotide sequence: TGTGCCAGCCGAAAACTAGCGGGAGCCGACGAGCAGTACTTC.

This clonotype has a count of ten or more. The rearrangement joins TRBV20-1 to TRBJ1-2; TRBD1 matches at 8 bases. This CDR3 has 11 residues. After removal of 6 bases from V and 6 bases from J, the junction contained 3 bases not matched to a gene. Germline V gene data show CDR1 as DFQATT and CDR2 as SNEGSKA (reference sequence). CDR3 amino acids: CSATQGDGYTF. CDR3 bases: TGCAGTGCGACACAGGGGGATGGCTACACCTTC.

This clonotype appeared many times. This sequence joins TRBV28 and TRBJ2-7; 9 nucleotides agree with TRBD2. Trimming took 7 bases from V and 3 from J; bases not matched to a gene: 10. CDR3 size: 15 residues. From germline, CDR1 is MDHEN and CDR2 SYDVKM. Here the CDR3 DNA reads TGTGCCAGCACCCTTGCTAGCGGGATGGGCTACGAGCAGTACTTC. It specifies CASTLASGMGYEQYF.

Ten or more counts support this clonotype. The chain combines TRBV20-1 with TRBJ1-1, with D unclear. The V gene lost 5 bases and the J gene lost 5 bases, with 9 bases spanning the gap. The CDR3 sequence is 11 residues long. Germline V gene data show CDR1 as DFQATT and CDR2 as SNEGSKA (reference sequence). The CDR3 sequence: CSAFGATEAFF. The CDR3 DNA reads as TGCAGTGCTTTTGGCGCAACTGAAGCTTTCTTT.

Ten or more counts support this clonotype. The chain recombines TRBV29-1 with TRBJ2-1; 11 nucleotides match TRBD2. Trimming removed 5 bases from V and 6 bases from J; junction bases left unmatched: 12. Germline CDR1 and CDR2: SQVTM and ANQGSEA. The CDR3 loop spans 16 amino acids. Written as DNA, the CDR3 is TGCAGCGTTCAAGGGGTACTAGCGGGAGCAGGCAATGAGCAGTTCTTC. Translating it yields CSVQGVLAGAGNEQFF.

This clonotype was detected only a few times. V is TRBV20-1 and J is TRBJ2-2, with 11 bases that match TRBD2. Looked up from germline, CDR1 is DFQATT and CDR2 is SNEGSKA (reference sequence). The CDR3 spans 16 residues. J was trimmed by 1 base and V by 6 bases; bases with no gene match: 7. DNA for the CDR3: TGCAGTGCCACCGTTCTAGCGGGAGGGAACACCGGGGAGCTGTTTTTT. Protein: CSATVLAGGNTGELFF.

The genes are TRBV29-1 and TRBJ1-1; no clear D gene. Trimming took 6 bases from V and 3 from J, leaving 11 bases between them. CDR3 size: 12 residues. Looked up from germline, CDR1 is SQVTM and CDR2 is ANQGSEA. CDR3 amino acids: CSVVRWDTEAFF. CDR3 DNA: TGCAGCGTCGTGAGGTGGGACACTGAAGCTTTCTTT.

Note on this clonotype: At one boundary the junction diverges from the germline segment, which might be a read error. This chain joins TRBV5-6 and TRBJ2-1; 9 bases map to TRBD2. The CDR3 contains 17 residues. Germline lookup yields CDR1 SGHDT and CDR2 YYEEEE. The chain's CDR3 is CASSFGTGTSSYDEQFF. The DNA for the CDR3 is TGTGCCAGCAGCTTCGGGACCGGGACTAGCAGCTACGATGAGCAGTTCTTC.

The chain combines TRBV19 with TRBJ1-1; 7 positions match TRBD1. Germline CDR1 and CDR2: LNHDA and SQIVND (reference sequence). The J segment lost 4 bases and the V segment lost 5 bases, leaving 7 bases of the junction unmatched. The CDR3 is made up of 14 amino acids. CDR3 in DNA: TGTGCCAGTAGTCACAGGGGTCTAGGCACTGAAGCTTTCTTT. It encodes CASSHRGLGTEAFF.

V gene TRBV3-1 combines with J gene TRBJ2-3; a possible D gene is TRBD2 (5 bases). Germline CDR1 LGHDT, CDR2 YNNKEL (reference sequence). V was shortened by 7 bases and J by 0 bases, with 17 bases between the two germline ends. The CDR3 extends over 16 amino acids. CDR3 nucleotides: TGTGCCAGCACCGAAGGAAGCGGCTATAGCACAGATACGCAGTATTTT. Translation gives CASTEGSGYSTDTQYF.

Many counts were recorded for this clonotype. J is TRBJ2-5 and V is TRBV29-1; TRBD2 matches at 8 bases. Looked up from germline, CDR1 is SQVTM and CDR2 is ANQGSEA. Trimming at V came to 4 bases and at J to 1 base, leaving 5 bases not matched to a gene. The CDR3 loop spans 14 amino acids. The CDR3 region is CSVAGTRAQETQYF. As DNA, the CDR3 is TGCAGCGTTGCCGGGACTAGAGCCCAAGAGACCCAGTACTTC.

At least ten counts were recorded for this clonotype. The chain is built from TRBV6-1 and TRBJ2-7; TRBD1 agrees at 9 bases. The CDR3 runs 15 residues. Germline V gene sequence: CDR1 MNHNS, CDR2 SASEGT. The V and J ends lost 2 bases and 5 bases, in that order; junction bases with no gene match: 7. CDR3 in amino acids: CASSEPGQGVHEQYF. CDR3 nucleotides: TGTGCCAGCAGTGAACCGGGACAGGGTGTCCACGAGCAGTACTTC.

This clonotype was seen ten or more times. The chain uses TRBV12-3 or TRBV12-4 and TRBJ2-7; TRBD1 aligns across 7 bases. The CDR3 contains 15 residues. V lost 5 bases, J lost 2 bases, and 9 bases stayed unmatched. CDR3 bases: TGTGCCAGCAGTACCGGGACAGATCATCCCTACGAGCAGTACTTC. It translates to CASSTGTDHPYEQYF.